The 12 T cell receptor beta chains below all came from one sample that was sequenced in a study of blood T cell repertoires in COVID-19. TCRdb's copy holds only in-frame clones and misses some; the assay was immunoSEQ multiplex PCR. The data contain about 260,000 clones, around 84% of them singletons. The sequenced material came from PBMCs or T cells enriched from blood (not recorded which). The receptor set was obtained from a man aged 25 to 40 with acute COVID-19.

The chain employs TRBV11-3 and TRBJ2-5; the match to TRBD1 covers 7 bases. The CDR3 contains 15 residues. V was pared by 1 base and J by 1 base, with 3 bases of the junction left unmatched. The germline V gene encodes CDR1 SGHNT and CDR2 YENEEA. The CDR3 nucleotides are TGTGCCAGCAGCTTAGGGACAGGAATCCAAGAGACCCAGTACTTC. Translated: CASSLGTGIQETQYF.

The chain combines TRBV7-9 with TRBJ2-1, with a possible D match to TRBD1 (6 bases). CDR1 and CDR2 (germline): SEHNR, FQNEAQ (reference sequence). The CDR3 extends over 12 amino acids. Trimming stripped 7 bases from V and 12 bases from J, with 16 bases between. This chain's CDR3 is CASNPAVDRQFF. CDR3 coding DNA: TGTGCCAGCAACCCCGCCGTGGACAGGCAGTTCTTC.

This chain connects TRBV27 to TRBJ1-2; D is possibly TRBD1 (6 bases). Germline CDR1 MNHEY, CDR2 SMNVEV (reference sequence). The V end was cut by 3 bases, the J end by 0 bases, with 8 bases between. The length of the CDR3 is 14 residues. The CDR3 loop reads CASSFGDTNYGYTF. The CDR3 DNA reads TGTGCCAGCAGTTTTGGGGACACTAACTATGGCTACACCTTC.

V usage is TRBV5-4 and J usage is TRBJ2-7, with D possibly TRBD2 on 5 matching bases. Per germline, CDR1 SGHNT and CDR2 YYREEE (reference sequence). The V end was cut by 2 bases, the J end by 0 bases, with 12 bases between. The CDR3 sequence is 15 residues long. Here the CDR3 reads CASSFGGLSSYEQYV. For the CDR3, the DNA is TGTGCCAGCAGCTTTGGAGGCCTGAGCTCCTACGAGCAGTACGTC.

The chain links TRBV10-3 to TRBJ2-4; TRBD1 is a possible D gene (6 bases). V lost 3 bases and J 0 bases, leaving 12 bases between the germline ends. Germline CDR1 ENHRY, CDR2 SYGVKD. The CDR3 totals 16 residues. The CDR3 DNA follows: TGTGCCATCAGTGATACAGGGATGAAAGCCAAAAACATTCAGTACTTC. It specifies CAISDTGMKAKNIQYF.

This rearrangement joins TRBV27 to TRBJ1-5, with D perhaps TRBD1 (5 bases). V dropped 6 bases and J dropped 0 bases, with 12 bases sitting between them. CDR1 and CDR2 (germline): MNHEY, SMNVEV (reference sequence). The CDR3 is 15 residues long. CDR3 sequence: CASRSGLSSNQPQHF. Written as DNA, the CDR3 is TGTGCCAGCAGGTCGGGACTGAGTAGCAATCAGCCCCAGCATTTT.

The V and J genes are TRBV14 and TRBJ2-1; TRBD1 is a possible D gene (5 bases). V shed 4 bases and J shed 5 bases, with 15 bases lying between them. The CDR3 has 15 residues. Germline loops: CDR1 SGHDN, CDR2 FVKESK. The CDR3 DNA is TGTGCCAGCAGCCCCTACTACTGGGGCAACAATGAGCAGTTCTTC. This encodes CASSPYYWGNNEQFF. The full variable domain, with the rest looked up from reference TRBV14 and TRBJ2-1, is EAGVTQFPSHSVIEKGQTVTLRCDPISGHDNLYWYRRVMGKEIKFLLHFVKESKQDESGMPNNRFLAERTGGTYSTLKVQPAELEDSGVYFCASSPYYWGNNEQFFGPGTRLTVL.

V is TRBV9 and J is TRBJ1-1; D is perhaps TRBD1 (5 bases). V lost 0 bases and J 5 bases, leaving 11 bases between the germline ends. Germline values: CDR1 SGDLS, CDR2 YYNGEE. The CDR3 has 14 amino acids. Written as DNA, the CDR3 is TGTGCCAGCAGCGTAGGGGTACGGGGGACTGAAGCTTTCTTT. It specifies CASSVGVRGTEAFF.

The chain is built from TRBV24-1 and TRBJ1-1; D is perhaps TRBD1 (5 bases). V was trimmed by 5 bases and J by 8 bases, leaving 20 bases between them. This CDR3 has 15 residues. In germline, CDR1 is KGHDR, CDR2 SFDVKD. CDR3 sequence (DNA): TGTGCCACCAGTGCCGGAGACAGAAAGAGCAAAGAAGCTTTCTTT. Residues: CATSAGDRKSKEAFF.

The chain carries TRBV14 and TRBJ1-1; D gene unclear. The germline V and J ends were trimmed by 4 bases and 6 bases, with 9 bases remaining between them. The germline CDR1 and CDR2 sequences are SGHDN and FVKESK. The length of the CDR3 is 12 residues. For the CDR3, the DNA is TGTGCCAGCAGCCGAGTTCGGGCTGAAGCTTTCTTT. Translated, it gives CASSRVRAEAFF.

The chain recombines TRBV5-4 with TRBJ2-1, with D possibly being TRBD1 (5 bases). Germline V gives CDR1 SGHNT, CDR2 YYREEE (reference sequence). V lost 0 bases to trimming and J lost 4 bases, with 11 bases between them. CDR3 length equals 15 residues. This CDR3 reads CASSLGQTLYNEQFF. The CDR3 bases are TGTGCCAGCAGCTTGGGACAGACCCTTTACAATGAGCAGTTCTTC.

The J gene is TRBJ2-7, the V gene TRBV6-2 or TRBV6-3, with 12 bases fitting TRBD1. Germline CDR1 reads MNHEY; CDR2 reads SVGEGT. The CDR3 is made up of 16 amino acids. J lost 7 bases, V lost 4 bases, and 11 bases had no gene match. The CDR3 DNA reads as TGTGCCAGCAGTTTCCGGGACAGGGGGCTTCCAGGTGAGCAGTACGTC. It is translated as CASSFRDRGLPGEQYV.